This T cell receptor beta chain derives from a study of control samples from healthy donors and cancer patients. Here immunoSEQ multiplex PCR was the method, and the copy in TCRdb shows in-frame clones only, minus some. Of 98,000 or so clones listed, 79% are singletons. This CDR3 is built from 15 residues. The J segment lost 5 bases and the V segment lost 1 base, leaving 7 bases of the junction unmatched. Germline loops: CDR1 SGHDT, CDR2 YYEEEE. The chain recombines TRBV5-6 with TRBJ1-1, with TRBD1 matching over 8 bases. This clonotype was sampled from a woman aged 25 to 39 in good health. The specimen sequenced was blood. CDR3 region: CASSLRTGRGTEAFF. The CDR3 DNA reads TGTGCCAGCAGCTTGAGGACAGGGCGGGGAACTGAAGCTTTCTTT.